These T cell receptor beta chains were read from a single sample in a study of shared clonotypes between healthy human individuals. Libraries were prepared by immunoSEQ multiplex PCR; TCRdb keeps only in-frame clonotypes and omits some of them. The sample shows approximately 940,000 clones, approximately 80% of them seen only once. The sequencing sample was made of memory CD4+ T cells sorted from blood. The receptors here all came from a man between 18 and 35 years old in good health. Both conserved end residues are part of each CDR3. The order of the fields is J gene, V gene, clone size, D gene, CDR3 protein, CDR3 DNA. The D gene is left open where the match is weak. Clone size is not always given. Where it is, it says once, few, many or a class for expanded clones.

TRBJ2-1 TRBV7-9 - TRBD2 CASTQRSGRGEQFF TGTGCCAGCACCCAAAGGAGCGGGAGAGGTGAGCAGTTCTTC
TRBJ1-3 TRBV7-8 - - CASSPGPAGNTIYF TGTGCCAGCAGCCCCGGACCGGCAGGAAACACCATATATTTT
TRBJ1-5 TRBV4-1 - TRBD1 CASSQDSLNRGRQPQHF TGCGCCAGCAGCCAAGATTCTTTGAACAGGGGCAGGCAGCCCCAGCATTTT
TRBJ1-5 TRBV25-1 few - CASSSGDGFQPQHF TGTGCCAGCAGTTCAGGGGACGGATTTCAGCCCCAGCATTTT
TRBJ2-1 TRBV9 many - CASSSQGSSYNEQFF TGTGCCAGCAGTTCACAGGGCTCCTCCTACAATGAGCAGTTCTTC
TRBJ2-7 TRBV4-1 - TRBD2 CASSQDTIAGGLLEQYF TGCGCCAGCAGCCAAGATACGATAGCGGGAGGGCTGCTCGAGCAGTACTTC
TRBJ2-3 TRBV18 once - CASSFQGGSTDTQYF TGTGCCAGCTCATTTCAAGGGGGTAGCACAGATACGCAGTATTTT
TRBJ2-3 TRBV7-9 once TRBD2 CASSLGGSGDTQYF TGTGCCAGCAGCTTGGGAGGGAGTGGGGATACGCAGTATTTT
TRBJ2-3 TRBV9 - - CASSPGTDTQYF TGTGCCAGCAGCCCAGGAACAGATACGCAGTATTTT
TRBJ2-7 TRBV19 - - CASWKRQAKIYEQYF TGTGCCAGTTGGAAACGACAGGCCAAGATATACGAGCAGTACTTC
TRBJ1-6 TRBV19 - TRBD1 CASRERGQSYNSPLHF TGTGCCAGCCGGGAGAGGGGACAGTCCTATAATTCACCCCTCCACTTT
TRBJ2-3 TRBV7-9 many - CASSLEGNTDTQYF TGTGCCAGCAGCTTAGAGGGCAACACAGATACGCAGTATTTT
TRBJ1-1 TRBV18 - - CASSPSEGTEAFF TGTGCCAGCTCACCAAGCGAGGGCACTGAAGCTTTCTTT
TRBJ1-6 TRBV19 - - CASSIASANSPLHF TGTGCCAGTAGTATAGCGTCGGCCAATTCACCCCTCCACTTT
TRBJ2-1 TRBV5-1 - - CASSLVGGRYEQFF TGCGCCAGCAGCTTGGTCGGGGGAAGGTATGAGCAGTTCTTC
TRBJ1-2 TRBV19 - TRBD1 CASSRQGAVGYTF TGTGCCAGTAGTAGACAGGGGGCTGTTGGCTACACCTTC
TRBJ2-7 TRBV19 - TRBD1 CASSYGQGAYEQYF TGTGCCAGTAGTTACGGACAGGGGGCCTACGAGCAGTACTTC
TRBJ2-5 TRBV6-1 - TRBD2 CASSEPSKAGGETQYF TGTGCCAGCAGTGAGCCCTCAAAAGCGGGGGGGGAGACCCAGTACTTC